This T cell receptor (beta chain) derives from a study of CD8 T cells in ankylosing spondylitis. General observations from the study: Earlier work had already found some motif variants in reactive arthritis synovial fluid and blood. As reported, disease-linked clones showed significant enrichment in matched ankylosing spondylitis synovial fluid. It appeared that ankylosing spondylitis blood was characterized by a TCR beta motif of several highly homologous variants. CD8+ disease-linked clones were present at relatively low frequencies in blood.

This clonotype was picked up a small number of times. Antigen unknown. TCR beta libraries were made by quantitative 5'-RACE with molecular barcodes. Via MiXCR, TCRdb re-called the 5' RACE reads, giving one row per CDR3 protein. The sample gives hundreds of thousands of distinct CDR3 sequences, about an eighth of which show up once; nearly 7% is in the top ten. Trimming at V came to 1 base and at J to 5 bases, leaving 3 bases not matched to a gene. The CDR3 sequence is 14 residues long. Germline CDR1 is SGHTA and CDR2 is FQGNSA. The rearrangement joins TRBV7-2 to TRBJ1-1, with 8 bases lining up with TRBD1. This TCR derives from a male donor with ankylosing spondylitis. Sequencing used blood, either unsorted or a sorted T cell fraction (not recorded which). In nucleotides, the CDR3 is TGTGCCAGCAGCTTAGTCCAGGGGGCGACTGAAGCTTTCTTT. Translating it yields CASSLVQGATEAFF.